This T cell receptor (beta chain) came from a study of STAT5B mutations in CD4+ large granular lymphocyte leukemia. The CDR3 length is 15 residues. With 5 bases clipped from V and 1 base from J, the junction kept 8 bases outside the gene matches. CDR1 is SEHNR, CDR2 FQNEAQ, per germline (reference sequence). Assay used: immunoSEQ multiplex PCR; TCRdb lists only in-frame clones, some missing. Among more than 25,000 clones listed, around 86% were seen once. The chain has TRBV7-9 and TRBJ2-7; 7 positions agree with TRBD2. Sequencing used CD4+ T cells from blood buffy coats. This TCR came from a human donor in good health. CDR3 DNA sequence: TGTGCCAGCAGCATTACCGGGACTACATCCTACGAGCAGTACTTC. Translating gives CASSITGTTSYEQYF.